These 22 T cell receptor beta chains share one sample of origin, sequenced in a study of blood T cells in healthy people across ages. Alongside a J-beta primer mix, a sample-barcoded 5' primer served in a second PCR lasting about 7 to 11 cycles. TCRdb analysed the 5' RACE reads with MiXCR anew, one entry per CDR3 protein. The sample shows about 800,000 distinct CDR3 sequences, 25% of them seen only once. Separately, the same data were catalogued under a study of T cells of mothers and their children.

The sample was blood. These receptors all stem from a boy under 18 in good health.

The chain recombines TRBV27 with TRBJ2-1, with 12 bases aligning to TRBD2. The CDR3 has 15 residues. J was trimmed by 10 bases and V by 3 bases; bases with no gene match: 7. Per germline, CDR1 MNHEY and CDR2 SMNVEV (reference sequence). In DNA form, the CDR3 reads TGTGCCAGCAGTTTCGCTAGCGGGAGGGCCCGGGAGCAGTTCTTC. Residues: CASSFASGRAREQFF.

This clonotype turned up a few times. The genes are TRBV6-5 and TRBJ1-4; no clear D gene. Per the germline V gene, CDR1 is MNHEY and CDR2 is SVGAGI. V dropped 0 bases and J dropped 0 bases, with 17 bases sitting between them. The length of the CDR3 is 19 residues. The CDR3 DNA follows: TGTGCCAGCAGTTACTCTCGAGCGACCCCCACCCCAACTAATGAAAAACTGTTTTTT. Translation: CASSYSRATPTPTNEKLFF.

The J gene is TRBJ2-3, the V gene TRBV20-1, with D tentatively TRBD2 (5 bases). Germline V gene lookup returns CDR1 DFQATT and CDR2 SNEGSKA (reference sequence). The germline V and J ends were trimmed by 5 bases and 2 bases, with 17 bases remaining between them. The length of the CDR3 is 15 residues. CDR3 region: CSAVRTSGLTDTQYF. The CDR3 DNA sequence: TGCAGTGCTGTCCGGACTTCCGGCCTCACAGATACGCAGTATTTT.

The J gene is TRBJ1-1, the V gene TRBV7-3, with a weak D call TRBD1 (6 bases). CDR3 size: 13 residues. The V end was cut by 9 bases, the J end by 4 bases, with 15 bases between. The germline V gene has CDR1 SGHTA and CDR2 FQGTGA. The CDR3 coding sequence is TGTGCCAGAGAACAGGGTAGGGGCACTGAAGCTTTCTTT. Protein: CAREQGRGTEAFF.

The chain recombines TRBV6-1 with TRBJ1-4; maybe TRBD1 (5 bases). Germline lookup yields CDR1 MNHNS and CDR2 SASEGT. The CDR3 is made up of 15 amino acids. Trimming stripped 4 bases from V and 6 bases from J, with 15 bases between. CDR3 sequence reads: CASSGWGGSYEKLFF. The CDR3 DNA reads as TGTGCCAGCAGTGGTTGGGGGGGGTCATATGAAAAACTGTTTTTT.

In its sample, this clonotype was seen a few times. The chain's CDR3 is CASIPGTGSYEQYF. The CDR3 DNA sequence: TGTGCCAGCATTCCCGGGACAGGCTCCTACGAGCAGTACTTC. The chain is built from TRBV27 and TRBJ2-7; TRBD1 matches 8 bases. This CDR3 has 14 residues. From germline, CDR1 is MNHEY and CDR2 SMNVEV (reference sequence). J was trimmed by 0 bases and V by 7 bases; bases with no gene match: 5.

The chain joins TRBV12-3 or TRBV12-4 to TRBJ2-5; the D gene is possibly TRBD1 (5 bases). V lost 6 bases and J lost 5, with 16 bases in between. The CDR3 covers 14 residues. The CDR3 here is CASSLQGNRETQYF. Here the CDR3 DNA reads TGTGCCAGCAGCCTCCAGGGAAACAGGGAGACCCAGTACTTC.

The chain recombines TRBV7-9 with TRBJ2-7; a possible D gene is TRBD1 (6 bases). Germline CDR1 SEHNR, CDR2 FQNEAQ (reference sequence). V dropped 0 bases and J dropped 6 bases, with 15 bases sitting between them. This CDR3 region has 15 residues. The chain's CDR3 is CASSLAQGTTSEQYF. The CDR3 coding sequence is TGTGCCAGCAGCTTAGCGCAGGGGACAACCTCCGAGCAGTACTTC.

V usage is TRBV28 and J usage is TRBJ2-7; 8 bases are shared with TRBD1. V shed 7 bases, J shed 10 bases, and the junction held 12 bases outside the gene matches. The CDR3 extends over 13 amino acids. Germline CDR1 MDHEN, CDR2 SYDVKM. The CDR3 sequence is CASTDRGTHSQYF. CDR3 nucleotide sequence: TGTGCCAGCACCGACAGGGGCACCCACTCTCAGTACTTC.

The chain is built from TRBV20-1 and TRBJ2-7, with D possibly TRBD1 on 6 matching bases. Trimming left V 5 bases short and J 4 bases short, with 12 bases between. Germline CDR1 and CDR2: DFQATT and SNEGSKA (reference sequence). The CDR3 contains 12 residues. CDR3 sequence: CSAHDRLYEQYF. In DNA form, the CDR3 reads TGCAGTGCTCATGACAGGTTATACGAGCAGTACTTC.

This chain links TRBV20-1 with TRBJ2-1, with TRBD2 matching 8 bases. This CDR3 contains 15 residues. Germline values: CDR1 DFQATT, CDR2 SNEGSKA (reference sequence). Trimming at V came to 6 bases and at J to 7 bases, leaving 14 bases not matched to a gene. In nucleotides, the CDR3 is TGCAGTGCCCCCGATCCGGGACTAGTTGCGAATGAGCAGTTCTTC. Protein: CSAPDPGLVANEQFF.

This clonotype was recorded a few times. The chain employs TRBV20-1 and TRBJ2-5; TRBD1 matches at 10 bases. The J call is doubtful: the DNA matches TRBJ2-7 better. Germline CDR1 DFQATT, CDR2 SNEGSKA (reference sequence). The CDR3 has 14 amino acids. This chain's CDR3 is CSAPGQGKSYEQYF. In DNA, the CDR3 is TGCAGTGCGCCGGGACAGGGGAAATCCTACGAGCAGTACTTC.

The CDR3 region has the DNA TGTGCCAGCAGTTTATTTAGCATAGGGATTAATGAGCAGTTCTTC. It translates to CASSLFSIGINEQFF. The J gene is TRBJ2-1, the V gene TRBV27; no reliable D call. Trimming shortened V by 1 base and J by 7 bases, and 14 bases separated the two germline ends. The germline CDR1 and CDR2 sequences are MNHEY and SMNVEV (reference sequence). The CDR3 has 15 residues.

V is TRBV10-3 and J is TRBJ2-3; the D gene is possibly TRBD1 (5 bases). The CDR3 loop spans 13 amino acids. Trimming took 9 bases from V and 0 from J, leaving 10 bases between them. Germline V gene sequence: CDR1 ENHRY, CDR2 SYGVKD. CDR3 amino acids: CAIKTESTDTQYF. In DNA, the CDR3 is TGTGCCATTAAGACAGAGAGCACAGATACGCAGTATTTT.

The CDR3: CASGPGQGVSAGYTF. Here the CDR3 DNA reads TGTGCCAGCGGCCCAGGACAGGGGGTGAGCGCTGGCTACACCTTC. The V and J genes are TRBV12-3 or TRBV12-4 and TRBJ1-2; 10 bases agree with TRBD1. The CDR3 runs 15 residues. V gave up 8 bases and J gave up 7 bases; unmatched junction bases: 13.

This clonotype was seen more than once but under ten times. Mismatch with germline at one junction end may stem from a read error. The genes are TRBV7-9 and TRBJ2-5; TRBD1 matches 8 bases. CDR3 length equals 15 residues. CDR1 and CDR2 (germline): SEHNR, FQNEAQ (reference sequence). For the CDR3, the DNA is TGTGCCAGCAGCCCCAGGGGGCCAGCCCAAGAGACCCAGCACTTC. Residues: CASSPRGPAQETQHF.

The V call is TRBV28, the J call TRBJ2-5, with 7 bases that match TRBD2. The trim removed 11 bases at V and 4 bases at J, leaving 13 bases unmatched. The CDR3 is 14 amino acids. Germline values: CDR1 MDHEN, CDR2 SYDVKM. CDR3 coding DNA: TGTGCCGGCTCTCCAGCGGGAATTGGAGAGACCCAGTACTTC. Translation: CAGSPAGIGETQYF.

CDR3 DNA sequence: TGCAGCGCCAAGGGGTCCGTGGAGGTGCGGTTCTTC. Its protein product is CSAKGSVEVRFF. The chain is built from TRBV29-1 and TRBJ2-1; D is perhaps TRBD1 or TRBD2 (5 bases each). This CDR3 has 12 residues. V was clipped by 7 bases and J by 15 bases, with 22 bases between them. Germline loops: CDR1 SQVTM, CDR2 ANQGSEA.

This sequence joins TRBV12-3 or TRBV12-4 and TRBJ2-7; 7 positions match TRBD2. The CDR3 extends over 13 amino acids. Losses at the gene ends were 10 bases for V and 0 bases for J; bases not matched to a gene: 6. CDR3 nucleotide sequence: TGTGCCACCTCCGGGACTACCTCCTACGAGCAGTACTTC. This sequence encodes CATSGTTSYEQYF.

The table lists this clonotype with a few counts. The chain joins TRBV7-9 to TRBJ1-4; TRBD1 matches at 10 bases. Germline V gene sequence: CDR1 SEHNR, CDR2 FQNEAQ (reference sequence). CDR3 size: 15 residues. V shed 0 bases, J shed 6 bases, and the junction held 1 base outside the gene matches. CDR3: CASSLAGTGDEKLFF. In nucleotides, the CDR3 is TGTGCCAGCAGCTTAGCCGGGACAGGGGATGAAAAACTGTTTTTT.

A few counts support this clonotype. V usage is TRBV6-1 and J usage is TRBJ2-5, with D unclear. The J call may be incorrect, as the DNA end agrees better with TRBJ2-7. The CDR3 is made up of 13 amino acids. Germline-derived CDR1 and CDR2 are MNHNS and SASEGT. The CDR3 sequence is CASSEFTHYEQYF. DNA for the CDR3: TGTGCCAGCAGTGAGTTCACTCATTACGAGCAGTACTTC.

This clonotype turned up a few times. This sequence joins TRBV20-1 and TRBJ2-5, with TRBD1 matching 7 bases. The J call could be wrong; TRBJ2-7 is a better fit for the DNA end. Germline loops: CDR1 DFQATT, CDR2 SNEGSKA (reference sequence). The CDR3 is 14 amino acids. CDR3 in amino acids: CSARDPTGLNEQYF. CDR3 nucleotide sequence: TGCAGTGCTAGAGACCCGACAGGGCTTAACGAGCAGTACTTC.